These 27 T cell receptor beta chains came from one sample sequenced in a study of cytomegalovirus exposure and HLA in healthy donors. The study ran its PCR with 60 Vbeta and 13 Jbeta primers. Some clones are missing from TCRdb's copy, which holds only in-frame ones; the method was immunoSEQ multiplex PCR. The sample holds about 100,000 clones; about 80% are singletons and the top ten take less than 3.5%. What was sequenced was PBMCs. These receptors all stem from a man aged 30 to 45 in good health and CMV-seropositive.

This chain joins TRBV6-5 and TRBJ2-2; 8 bases fit TRBD2. J was trimmed by 7 bases and V by 5 bases; bases with no gene match: 6. This CDR3 spans 14 amino acids. CDR1 is MNHEY and CDR2 is SVGAGI in the germline V gene. The chain's CDR3 is CASSTGGRGGELFF. CDR3 nucleotide sequence: TGTGCCAGCAGTACGGGGGGGCGGGGCGGGGAGCTGTTTTTT.

This rearrangement joins TRBV5-1 to TRBJ1-2; 7 positions match TRBD1. Trimming took 4 bases from V and 4 from J; bases not matched to a gene: 7. The germline gives CDR1 SGHRS, CDR2 YFSETQ. The CDR3 extends over 14 amino acids. The CDR3 bases are TGCGCCAGCAGCGAACAGGGGTTCGGCTATGGCTACACCTTC. It codes for CASSEQGFGYGYTF.

The rearrangement joins TRBV7-2 to TRBJ1-2; a weak D match, TRBD1 (5 bases). CDR1 and CDR2 from the germline V gene are SGHTA and FQGNSA. The CDR3 has 16 residues. Trimming left V 5 bases short and J 0 bases short, with 16 bases between. Here the CDR3 DNA reads TGTGCCAGCAGCCCCCGACAGAGAGCTTCTAACTATGGCTACACCTTC. It yields the protein CASSPRQRASNYGYTF. Together with reference TRBV7-2 and TRBJ1-2, the CDR3 gives the full variable domain: GAGVSQSPSNKVTEKGKDVELRCDPISGHTALYWYRQSLGQGLEFLIYFQGNSAPDKSGLPSDRFSAERTGGSVSTLTIQRTQQEDSAVYLCASSPRQRASNYGYTFGSGTRLTVV.

Regarding this clone: A much larger clonotype is one base distant, so this may be a read error. The chain is built from TRBV10-1 and TRBJ2-7; D is uncertain. The CDR3 sequence is 12 residues long. CDR1 and CDR2 (germline): WNHNN, SYGVQD (reference sequence). Trimming took 3 bases from V and 0 from J, leaving 3 bases between them. This CDR3 reads CASSDGSYEQYF. Written as DNA, the CDR3 is TGCGCCAGCAGTGACGGCTCCTACGAGCAGTACTTC.

The V call is TRBV5-1, the J call TRBJ1-2; D is uncertain. This CDR3 has 11 amino acids. The germline CDR1 and CDR2 sequences are SGHRS and YFSETQ. Trimming took off 4 bases at V and 11 bases at J, with 12 bases between the two ends. This chain's CDR3 is CASSRDGSYTF. CDR3 nucleotides: TGCGCCAGCAGCCGCGACGGGTCATACACCTTC.

This clone came up a few times. The gene calls are TRBV7-8 and TRBJ1-6, with TRBD1 identical over 10 bases. The CDR3 length is 16 residues. After removal of 3 bases from V and 9 bases from J, the junction contained 8 bases not matched to a gene. CDR1 and CDR2 from the germline V gene are SGHVS and FQNEAQ. The CDR3 nucleotides read TGTGCCAGCAGCTTTTTTTCGGGACAGGGGACTTCACCCCTCCACTTT. It yields the protein CASSFFSGQGTSPLHF.

The chain recombines TRBV14 with TRBJ1-2; TRBD1 might be the D (6 bases). Germline V gene sequence: CDR1 SGHDN, CDR2 FVKESK. Trimming left V 3 bases short and J 1 base short, with 18 bases between. The CDR3 is 17 residues long. Here the CDR3 reads CASSQTQAVDSNYGYTF. The CDR3 nucleotides read TGTGCCAGCAGCCAGACCCAGGCGGTGGACAGTAACTATGGCTACACCTTC. Full variable domain (outside the CDR3, taken from reference TRBV14 and TRBJ1-2): EAGVTQFPSHSVIEKGQTVTLRCDPISGHDNLYWYRRVMGKEIKFLLHFVKESKQDESGMPNNRFLAERTGGTYSTLKVQPAELEDSGVYFCASSQTQAVDSNYGYTFGSGTRLTVV.

The chain links TRBV6-5 to TRBJ1-1; the D is unclear. The CDR3 loop spans 12 amino acids. Trimming removed 8 bases from V and 2 bases from J, with 9 bases in between. Germline CDR1 reads MNHEY; CDR2 reads SVGAGI. The CDR3 coding sequence is TGTGCCAGCCTTGGAGTTAACACTGAAGCTTTCTTT. Its translation: CASLGVNTEAFF.

This rearrangement joins TRBV9 to TRBJ2-1; 12 bases map to TRBD2. Germline V gives CDR1 SGDLS, CDR2 YYNGEE. CDR3 size: 16 residues. The V segment lost 3 bases and the J segment 8 bases; nucleotides outside the gene matches: 9. CDR3 region: CASSAFLAGGWDEQFF. The CDR3 coding sequence is TGTGCCAGCAGCGCTTTCCTAGCGGGGGGGTGGGATGAGCAGTTCTTC. The complete variable domain, with remaining parts taken from reference TRBV9 and TRBJ2-1, reads DSGVTQTPKHLITATGQRVTLRCSPRSGDLSVYWYQQSLDQGLQFLIQYYNGEERAKGNILERFSAQQFPDLHSELNLSSLELGDSALYFCASSAFLAGGWDEQFFGPGTRLTVL.

Turning to this clone: The junction departs from germline at one end; a sequencing error may be responsible. The genes are TRBV6-1 and TRBJ2-6; 8 nucleotides align to TRBD1. The germline V gene encodes CDR1 MNHNS and CDR2 SASEGT. This CDR3 has 15 residues. The CDR3 here is CAVTGVGSGANGLTF. In nucleotides, the CDR3 is TGTGCCGTGACAGGGGTAGGCTCTGGGGCCAACGGCCTGACTTTC.

This clone came up a few times. The chain links TRBV5-6 to TRBJ1-1; maybe TRBD1 (5 bases). With 3 bases removed from V and 12 bases from J, the gap between germline ends came to 21 bases. Per the germline V gene, CDR1 is SGHDT and CDR2 is YYEEEE. There are 14 residues in the CDR3. This CDR3 is CASSSKAGRARTFF. The CDR3 DNA reads as TGTGCCAGCAGCTCGAAAGCGGGACGAGCTCGTACTTTCTTT.

The V gene is TRBV7-6, the J gene TRBJ2-3, with 10 bases fitting TRBD1. The CDR3 extends over 14 amino acids. The germline CDR1 and CDR2 sequences are SGHVS and FNYEAQ. V trimming: 4 bases; J trimming: 3 bases; junction bases outside the gene matches: 1. Written as DNA, the CDR3 is TGTGCCAGCAGCTGGGGACAGGGGACAGATACGCAGTATTTT. It specifies CASSWGQGTDTQYF.

The CDR3 bases are TGCAGCGTTCTCCGGGGAATCGGGGAGCTGTTTTTT. Translating it yields CSVLRGIGELFF. The chain has TRBV29-1 and TRBJ2-2, with TRBD2 as a possible D gene (5 bases). The V end was cut by 5 bases, the J end by 7 bases, with 11 bases between. Germline assignment: CDR1 SQVTM and CDR2 ANQGSEA. The CDR3 contains 12 residues.

This chain links TRBV5-4 with TRBJ2-7; tentatively, D is TRBD1 (7 bases). Per the germline V gene, CDR1 is SGHNT and CDR2 is YYREEE (reference sequence). Trimming took off 1 base at V and 6 bases at J, with 11 bases between the two ends. CDR3 size: 13 residues. The CDR3 DNA reads as TGTGCCAGCAGCTTGCGCCAGGGGGGCGAGCAGTACTTC. This sequence encodes CASSLRQGGEQYF. Complete variable domain (other parts from reference TRBV5-4 and TRBJ2-7): ETGVTQSPTHLIKTRGQQVTLRCSSQSGHNTVSWYQQALGQGPQFIFQYYREEENGRGNFPPRFSGLQFPNYSSELNVNALELDDSALYLCASSLRQGGEQYFGPGTRLTVT.

CDR3 region: CASSSGQAGYEQYF. CDR3 DNA sequence: TGCGCCAGCAGCTCGGGACAGGCAGGCTACGAGCAGTACTTC. The genes are TRBV5-1 and TRBJ2-7; 8 bases are shared with TRBD1. Trimming at V came to 3 bases and at J to 3 bases, leaving 5 bases not matched to a gene. CDR3 length equals 14 residues. Germline V gives CDR1 SGHRS, CDR2 YFSETQ.

The gene calls are TRBV11-3 and TRBJ1-1; 8 bases match TRBD1. This CDR3 comprises 15 residues. J was trimmed by 6 bases and V by 6 bases; bases with no gene match: 12. CDR1 is SGHNT, CDR2 YENEEA, per germline. The CDR3 loop is CASRWGQVPGSEAFF. CDR3 sequence (DNA): TGTGCCAGCAGGTGGGGACAGGTCCCCGGGTCTGAAGCTTTCTTT.

This sequence joins TRBV25-1 and TRBJ2-5, with 7 bases fitting TRBD1. The J call may not be correct, given that the DNA end is closer to TRBJ2-7. The CDR3 has 16 amino acids. Germline assignment: CDR1 MGHDK and CDR2 SYGVNS. The DNA of the CDR3 is TGTGCCAGCAGTGACAGTGGGGACAGCGTAACCTACGAGCAGTACTTC. It is translated as CASSDSGDSVTYEQYF.

This clone was detected only a few times. The CDR3 region has the DNA TGTGCCAGCAGTGCCGGGTCCTATCCCCGGGGCTATGGCTACACCTTC. It specifies CASSAGSYPRGYGYTF. This chain links TRBV2 with TRBJ1-2; D call uncertain. Germline V gene lookup returns CDR1 SNHLY and CDR2 FYNNEI. The V gene lost 4 bases and the J gene lost 4 bases, with 19 bases spanning the gap. The CDR3 runs to 16 residues.

The V gene is TRBV2, the J gene TRBJ2-7; TRBD1 matches 8 bases. The germline gives CDR1 SNHLY, CDR2 FYNNEI. The V and J ends lost 5 bases and 3 bases, in that order; junction bases with no gene match: 3. This CDR3 has 13 amino acids. The CDR3 loop is CASSLGQGYEQYF. In DNA form, the CDR3 reads TGTGCCAGCAGTTTAGGACAGGGCTACGAGCAGTACTTC.

The CDR3 bases are TGTGCCATAGGGACAGTTGGGACTGAAGCTTTCTTT. Its translation is CAIGTVGTEAFF. The chain combines TRBV10-3 with TRBJ1-1; TRBD1 matches 7 bases. Germline trimming cut 9 bases from V and 5 bases from J; bases unmatched to any gene: 6. The CDR3 has 12 residues. CDR1 ENHRY and CDR2 SYGVKD come from the germline V gene.

The chain recombines TRBV7-6 with TRBJ2-7; TRBD2 matches at 8 bases. Germline lookup yields CDR1 SGHVS and CDR2 FNYEAQ. The CDR3 has 14 residues. Trimming removed 5 bases from V and 5 bases from J; junction bases left unmatched: 8. The CDR3 region has the DNA TGTGCCAGCAGCCCGGGGGGGCCGCGCGACGAGCAGTACTTC. This translates into CASSPGGPRDEQYF.

The rearrangement joins TRBV6-6 to TRBJ2-5; D is perhaps TRBD1 (5 bases). The CDR3 is made up of 16 amino acids. The V and J ends lost 1 base and 2 bases respectively, with 14 bases between them. Per the germline V gene, CDR1 is MNHNY and CDR2 is SVGAGI (reference sequence). For the CDR3, the DNA is TGTGCCAGCAGTTACTGGCCCGAGACAGATCAAGAGACCCAGTACTTC. Protein: CASSYWPETDQETQYF.

This clone turned up a few times. The chain combines TRBV10-3 with TRBJ2-7, with D perhaps matching TRBD1 (6 bases). V lost 7 bases and J lost 2, with 12 bases in between. This CDR3 has 13 amino acids. Looked up from germline, CDR1 is ENHRY and CDR2 is SYGVKD. CDR3 region: CAIKEAGAYEQYF. CDR3 nucleotide sequence: TGTGCCATCAAAGAAGCAGGGGCCTACGAGCAGTACTTC.

The chain recombines TRBV6-1 with TRBJ2-5; 7 bases match TRBD1. The CDR3 is made up of 15 amino acids. V dropped 5 bases and J dropped 2; count of bases not matched to a gene: 8. Germline V lookup: CDR1 MNHNS, CDR2 SASEGT. CDR3 nucleotide sequence: TGTGCCAGCAGTCGACAACAGGGGTTTCAAGAGACCCAGTACTTC. This codes for CASSRQQGFQETQYF.

This clone has just a few counts. The CDR3 reads CASWGQGDREAFF. The CDR3 region has the DNA TGTGCCAGCTGGGGACAGGGGGATCGCGAAGCTTTCTTT. This chain links TRBV6-6 with TRBJ1-1; 11 positions match TRBD1. CDR3 length: 13 amino acids. Germline values: CDR1 MNHNY, CDR2 SVGAGI (reference sequence). The ends lost 8 bases at V and 8 bases at J; junction bases unmatched: 7.

This clone appeared a few times. The chain is built from TRBV7-2 and TRBJ2-5, with D possibly TRBD2 on 7 matching bases. Germline loops: CDR1 SGHTA, CDR2 FQGNSA. The CDR3 totals 16 residues. Between the trimmed V and J ends, which lost 1 base and 1 base, there was a span of 13 bases. Here the CDR3 reads CASSLGIGGGQETQYF. The CDR3 region has the DNA TGTGCCAGCAGCTTAGGAATAGGGGGGGGCCAAGAGACCCAGTACTTC.

The rearrangement uses TRBV11-3 and TRBJ2-1, with a tentative D call TRBD2 (7 bases). Trimming shortened V by 3 bases and J by 4 bases, and 10 bases separated the two germline ends. CDR1 and CDR2 (germline): SGHNT, YENEEA. This CDR3 has 14 amino acids. This CDR3 reads CASSLEGGYNEQFF. CDR3 DNA sequence: TGTGCCAGCAGCTTGGAGGGGGGGTACAATGAGCAGTTCTTC.